The clone carrying this T cell receptor (beta chain) occurred a few times. The target antigen is unknown. TCRdb used MiXCR to reprocess the RACE reads, holding one entry per CDR3 protein. In the table there are tens of thousands of distinct CDR3 sequences, roughly 10% of which are singletons. Time point of the sample: patch test 1, 2 weeks after DPC sensitization. Treatment noted: therapeutic diphenylcyclopropenone sensitization with weekly scalp DPC. Extraction yielded total RNA from whole blood (unfractionated). The entry originates in a study of human T cells and chemical hapten exposure. Study conclusions and caveats: Significantly more large CDR3 similarity clusters arose among expanded TCRs than among controls.

CDR1 MNHEY and CDR2 SVGEGT come from the germline V gene. This CDR3 contains 15 residues. V gave up 8 bases and J gave up 3 bases; unmatched junction bases: 6. The sample in question was whole blood, obtained in connection with sensitization to the hapten diphenylcyclopropenone (DPC). The V call is TRBV6-2 or TRBV6-3, the J call TRBJ2-1; 11 bases are shared with TRBD2. This clonotype was obtained from a woman between 50 and 59 years old with alopecia areata. Some clones in this sample may be carry-over from other donors' samples. The DNA of the CDR3 is TGTGCCAGCGGCCGACTAGCGGGGATCTACAATGAGCAGTTCTTC. It codes for CASGRLAGIYNEQFF.